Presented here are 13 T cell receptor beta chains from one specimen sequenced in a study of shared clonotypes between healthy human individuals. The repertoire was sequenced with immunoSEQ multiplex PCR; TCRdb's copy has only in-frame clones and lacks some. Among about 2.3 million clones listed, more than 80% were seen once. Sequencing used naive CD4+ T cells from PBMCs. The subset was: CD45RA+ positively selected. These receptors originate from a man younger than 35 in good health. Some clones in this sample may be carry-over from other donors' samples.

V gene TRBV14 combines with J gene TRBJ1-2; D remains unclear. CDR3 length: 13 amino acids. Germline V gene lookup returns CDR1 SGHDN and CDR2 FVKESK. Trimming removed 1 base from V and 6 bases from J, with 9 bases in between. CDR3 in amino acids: CASSQVLRDGYTF. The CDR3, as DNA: TGTGCCAGCAGCCAAGTATTAAGGGATGGCTACACCTTC. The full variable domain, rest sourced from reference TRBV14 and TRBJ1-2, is EAGVTQFPSHSVIEKGQTVTLRCDPISGHDNLYWYRRVMGKEIKFLLHFVKESKQDESGMPNNRFLAERTGGTYSTLKVQPAELEDSGVYFCASSQVLRDGYTFGSGTRLTVV.

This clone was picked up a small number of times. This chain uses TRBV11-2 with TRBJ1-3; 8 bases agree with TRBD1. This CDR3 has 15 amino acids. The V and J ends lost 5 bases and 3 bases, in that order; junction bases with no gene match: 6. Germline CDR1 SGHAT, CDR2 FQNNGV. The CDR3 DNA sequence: TGTGCCAGCAGCCCAGGGGGCACGCGTGGAAACACCATATATTTT. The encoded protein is CASSPGGTRGNTIYF.

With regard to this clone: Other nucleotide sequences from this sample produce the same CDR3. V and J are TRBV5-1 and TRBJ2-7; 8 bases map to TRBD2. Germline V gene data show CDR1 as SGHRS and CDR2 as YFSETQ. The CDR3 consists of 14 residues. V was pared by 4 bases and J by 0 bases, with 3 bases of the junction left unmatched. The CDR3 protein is CASSQTSGSYEQYF. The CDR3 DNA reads TGCGCCAGCAGCCAAACTAGCGGCTCCTACGAGCAGTACTTC.

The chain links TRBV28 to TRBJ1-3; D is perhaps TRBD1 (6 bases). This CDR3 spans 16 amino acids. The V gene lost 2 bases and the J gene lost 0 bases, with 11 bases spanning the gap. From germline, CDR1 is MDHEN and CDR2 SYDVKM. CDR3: CASSLPGVPSGNTIYF. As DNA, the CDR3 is TGTGCCAGCAGTTTACCAGGGGTCCCCTCTGGAAACACCATATATTTT.

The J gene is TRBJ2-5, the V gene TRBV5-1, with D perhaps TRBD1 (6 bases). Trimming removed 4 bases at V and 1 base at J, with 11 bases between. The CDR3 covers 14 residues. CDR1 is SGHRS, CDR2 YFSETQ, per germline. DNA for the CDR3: TGCGCCAGCAGCCAAGGACAGCGCCAAGAGACCCAGTACTTC. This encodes CASSQGQRQETQYF.

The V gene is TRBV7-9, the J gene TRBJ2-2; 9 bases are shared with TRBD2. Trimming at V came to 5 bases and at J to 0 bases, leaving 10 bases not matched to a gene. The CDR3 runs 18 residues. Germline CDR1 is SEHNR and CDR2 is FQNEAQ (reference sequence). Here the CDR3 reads CASSPQGAGGTNTGELFF. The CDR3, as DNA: TGTGCCAGCAGCCCACAGGGAGCGGGAGGTACGAACACCGGGGAGCTGTTTTTT.

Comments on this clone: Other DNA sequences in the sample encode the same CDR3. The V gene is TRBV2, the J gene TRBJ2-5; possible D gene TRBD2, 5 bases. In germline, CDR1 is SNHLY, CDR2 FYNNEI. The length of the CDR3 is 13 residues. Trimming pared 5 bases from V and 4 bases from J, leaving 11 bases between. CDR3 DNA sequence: TGTGCCAGCAGTCAAGGCGGAGGAGAGACCCAGTACTTC. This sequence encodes CASSQGGGETQYF.

The CDR3 nucleotides read TGTGCCCACGCGGTCCAGGGGAATCAGCCCCAGCATTTT. Its translation: CAHAVQGNQPQHF. The V and J genes are TRBV28 and TRBJ1-5, with a weak D call TRBD1 (6 bases). Germline loops: CDR1 MDHEN, CDR2 SYDVKM. V shed 11 bases and J shed 4 bases, with 15 bases lying between them. This CDR3 comprises 13 residues.

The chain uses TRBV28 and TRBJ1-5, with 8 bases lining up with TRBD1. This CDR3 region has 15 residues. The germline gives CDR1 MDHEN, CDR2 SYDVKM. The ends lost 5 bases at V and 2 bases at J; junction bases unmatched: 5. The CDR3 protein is CASSRQGPGNQPQHF. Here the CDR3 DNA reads TGTGCCAGCAGTCGACAGGGGCCGGGCAATCAGCCCCAGCATTTT.

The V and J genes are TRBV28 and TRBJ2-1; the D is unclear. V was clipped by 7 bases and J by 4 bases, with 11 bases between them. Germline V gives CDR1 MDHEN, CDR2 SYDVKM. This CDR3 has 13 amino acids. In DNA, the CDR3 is TGTGCCAGCATCACGAGCGCGTACAATGAGCAGTTCTTC. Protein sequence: CASITSAYNEQFF.

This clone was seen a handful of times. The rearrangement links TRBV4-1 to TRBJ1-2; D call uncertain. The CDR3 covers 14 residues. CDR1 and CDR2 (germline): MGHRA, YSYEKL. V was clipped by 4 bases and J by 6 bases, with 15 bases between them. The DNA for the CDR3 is TGCGCCAGCAGCCTCCGAGCGGCCAGCCATGGCTACACCTTC. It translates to CASSLRAASHGYTF.

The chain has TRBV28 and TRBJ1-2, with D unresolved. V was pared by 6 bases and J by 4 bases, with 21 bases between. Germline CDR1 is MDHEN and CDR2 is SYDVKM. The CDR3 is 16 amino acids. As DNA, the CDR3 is TGTGCCAGCAGCCAACCGTCCCGTCGGGTTACCTATGGCTACACCTTC. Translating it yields CASSQPSRRVTYGYTF.

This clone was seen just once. The CDR3 nucleotides are TGTGCCAGCAGCTCCAGAGTCACCGGGGAGCTGTTTTTT. Amino acid sequence: CASSSRVTGELFF. This chain joins TRBV7-9 and TRBJ2-2; D not certain. The V gene lost 4 bases and the J gene lost 4 bases, with 7 bases spanning the gap. CDR1 is SEHNR and CDR2 is FQNEAQ in the germline V gene (reference sequence). The CDR3 extends over 13 amino acids.